One and the same sample provided the 27 T cell receptor beta chains below, sequenced in a study of T cells in localized non-small cell lung cancer. Repertoires were generated with immunoSEQ multiplex PCR, while TCRdb's copy carries only in-frame clones and drops some. The table has thousands of clones, over 15% seen once. The source material was lung tumor tissue, sampled before any cancer treatment. These receptors all stem from a female donor older than 55 with stage I squamous cell lung carcinoma.

The V call is TRBV11-3, the J call TRBJ2-1; a possible D gene is TRBD1 (6 bases). Deletions cut 8 bases from V and 5 bases from J, with 19 bases between. The CDR3 covers 15 residues. Germline V lookup: CDR1 SGHNT, CDR2 YENEEA. The CDR3 here is CASGGPGQTHNEQFF. CDR3 DNA sequence: TGTGCCAGCGGGGGCCCGGGTCAGACCCACAATGAGCAGTTCTTC.

This clone occurred a few times. The chain combines TRBV6-8 with TRBJ1-5, with 8 bases lining up with TRBD1. V was pared by 8 bases and J by 10 bases, with 19 bases of the junction left unmatched. Germline V lookup: CDR1 MNHGY, CDR2 SAAAGT. The CDR3 has 16 amino acids. The CDR3 bases are TGTGCCAGCGAGGGACAGGCCGCTTTAGCTCCAGGACCCCAGCATTTT. It translates to CASEGQAALAPGPQHF.

The chain links TRBV25-1 to TRBJ2-7; 10 bases fit TRBD1. The germline gives CDR1 MGHDK, CDR2 SYGVNS. The junction had 9 bases not matched to a gene; V was cut back by 3 bases and J by 4 bases. The CDR3 has 16 amino acids. The CDR3 reads CASSDAGTGVGYEQYF. The CDR3 bases are TGTGCCAGCAGTGATGCCGGGACAGGGGTAGGGTACGAGCAGTACTTC.

This clone was recorded a few times. The gene calls are TRBV28 and TRBJ1-4; weak D call: TRBD1 (5 bases). The CDR3 is made up of 14 amino acids. Trimming removed 5 bases from V and 5 bases from J, with 12 bases in between. Germline CDR1 reads MDHEN; CDR2 reads SYDVKM. CDR3 sequence (DNA): TGTGCCAGCAGTCAAGTGGGGGTAAATGAAAAACTGTTTTTT. Translation gives CASSQVGVNEKLFF.

This clone is deemed medium-sized. V is TRBV9 and J is TRBJ1-3, with TRBD1 matching 10 bases. V trimming: 2 bases; J trimming: 4 bases; junction bases outside the gene matches: 9. Germline loops: CDR1 SGDLS, CDR2 YYNGEE. This CDR3 contains 17 residues. CDR3 DNA sequence: TGTGCCAGCAGCGTTATGGGACAGGGGAACGTCGGAAACACCATATATTTT. This codes for CASSVMGQGNVGNTIYF.

This clone was detected a few times. The chain recombines TRBV15 with TRBJ2-5; TRBD2 agrees at 14 bases. With V trimmed by 2 bases and J by 5 bases, 10 bases remained unmatched. The CDR3 has 18 amino acids. In germline, CDR1 is LNHNV, CDR2 YYDKDF (reference sequence). CDR3 nucleotide sequence: TGTGCCACCAGCAGACGACTAGCGGGAGGGAAGATAAGTGAGACCCAGTACTTC. Its protein is CATSRRLAGGKISETQYF.

The sample holds a few counts of this clone. The CDR3 DNA reads TGTGCCAGCAGTCACAGCTCCTACGAGCAGTACTTC. Protein sequence: CASSHSSYEQYF. The rearrangement uses TRBV28 and TRBJ2-7; D ambiguous. Trimming cost V 5 bases and J 0 bases, with 5 bases left between them. There are 12 residues in the CDR3. Germline CDR1 MDHEN, CDR2 SYDVKM.

The chain recombines TRBV6-8 with TRBJ2-1; 8 positions agree with TRBD2. CDR3 length: 16 amino acids. CDR1 and CDR2 from the germline V gene are MNHGY and SAAAGT. V dropped 2 bases and J dropped 6; count of bases not matched to a gene: 9. CDR3 sequence reads: CASSYGPGLVGNEQFF. CDR3 sequence (DNA): TGTGCCAGCAGTTACGGACCGGGACTAGTGGGCAATGAGCAGTTCTTC.

A few counts support this clone. CDR3 DNA: TGTGCCAGCGACTCCGAGAGGGGGACTAATGAAAAACTGTTTTTT. Its translation: CASDSERGTNEKLFF. The chain has TRBV11-3 and TRBJ1-4; D is possibly TRBD1 (6 bases). The germline V gene has CDR1 SGHNT and CDR2 YENEEA. V was shortened by 8 bases and J by 2 bases, with 15 bases between the two germline ends. CDR3 length: 15 amino acids.

The J gene is TRBJ1-2, the V gene TRBV9; no definite D call. Germline values: CDR1 SGDLS, CDR2 YYNGEE. V was pared by 0 bases and J by 4 bases, with 13 bases between. CDR3 length: 15 residues. In DNA form, the CDR3 reads TGTGCCAGCAGCGTAGGGCCGACAACGCCCTATGGCTACACCTTC. It yields the protein CASSVGPTTPYGYTF.

The chain combines TRBV30 with TRBJ2-7; D gene ambiguous. The germline V gene encodes CDR1 GTSNPN and CDR2 SVGIG (reference sequence). The V and J ends lost 3 bases and 3 bases respectively, with 12 bases between them. This CDR3 is 13 amino acids long. Here the CDR3 DNA reads TGTGCCTGGAGAGAACCCCTGCACTACGAGCAGTACTTC. Its translation is CAWREPLHYEQYF.

This clone is hyperexpanded (1% or more) by share. The rearrangement uses TRBV28 and TRBJ1-5; D unclear. The CDR3 spans 15 residues. Trimming stripped 8 bases from V and 3 bases from J, with 17 bases between. Germline-derived CDR1 and CDR2 are MDHEN and SYDVKM. In nucleotides, the CDR3 is TGTGCCAGCCGAACCCCTCCAGGTTACAATCAGCCCCAGCATTTT. This codes for CASRTPPGYNQPQHF.

This clone was seen ten or more times. This chain links TRBV7-2 with TRBJ2-7, with D perhaps matching TRBD1 (6 bases). CDR3 length: 13 amino acids. Trimming took off 1 base at V and 4 bases at J, with 8 bases between the two ends. Germline V CDR1 and CDR2: SGHTA, FQGNSA. In nucleotides, the CDR3 is TGTGCCAGCAGCTTAGGCAGGGGATACGAGCAGTACTTC. Its protein product is CASSLGRGYEQYF. Complete variable domain (other parts from reference TRBV7-2 and TRBJ2-7): GAGVSQSPSNKVTEKGKDVELRCDPISGHTALYWYRQSLGQGLEFLIYFQGNSAPDKSGLPSDRFSAERTGGSVSTLTIQRTQQEDSAVYLCASSLGRGYEQYFGPGTRLTVT.

In its sample, this clone was seen a few times. The gene calls are TRBV5-1 and TRBJ2-1; TRBD2 matches at 11 bases. The CDR3 extends over 15 amino acids. Trimming removed 0 bases from V and 9 bases from J; junction bases left unmatched: 5. CDR1 and CDR2 (germline): SGHRS, YFSETQ. CDR3 region: CASSLELAGAGEQFF. The CDR3 nucleotides are TGCGCCAGCAGCTTGGAACTAGCGGGAGCGGGTGAGCAGTTCTTC.

The chain uses TRBV19 and TRBJ2-5; unclear D gene. V lost 5 bases and J lost 5, with 9 bases in between. CDR3 length: 12 residues. Germline CDR1 and CDR2: LNHDA and SQIVND (reference sequence). CDR3 protein: CASSQSWETQYF. In DNA, the CDR3 is TGTGCCAGTAGTCAATCTTGGGAGACCCAGTACTTC.

This clone appeared a few times. The genes are TRBV11-3 and TRBJ1-2, with D possibly TRBD1 on 5 matching bases. V was cut by 3 bases and J by 4 bases, with 12 bases left in between. The germline gives CDR1 SGHNT, CDR2 YENEEA. CDR3 length equals 14 residues. The CDR3 protein is CASSLALGTYGYTF. CDR3 bases: TGTGCCAGCAGCTTGGCTCTAGGGACCTATGGCTACACCTTC.

This sequence joins TRBV19 and TRBJ2-2; 8 nucleotides align to TRBD2. V shed 4 bases, J shed 1 base, and the junction held 2 bases outside the gene matches. The CDR3 covers 15 residues. Per the germline V gene, CDR1 is LNHDA and CDR2 is SQIVND (reference sequence). The DNA for the CDR3 is TGTGCCAGTAGTAACGGGGGGGTGAACACCGGGGAGCTGTTTTTT. This gives the protein CASSNGGVNTGELFF.

This clone was seen a few times. This rearrangement joins TRBV28 to TRBJ1-2; 9 bases map to TRBD1. There are 16 residues in the CDR3. Losses at the gene ends were 3 bases for V and 7 bases for J; bases not matched to a gene: 12. Germline lookup yields CDR1 MDHEN and CDR2 SYDVKM. The CDR3: CASSFFMRTGDRGYTF. CDR3 bases: TGTGCCAGCAGTTTTTTCATGCGGACAGGGGACCGTGGCTACACCTTC.

V and J are TRBV6-8 and TRBJ2-3; the D gene is possibly TRBD1 (7 bases). Looked up from germline, CDR1 is MNHGY and CDR2 is SAAAGT. The CDR3 extends over 16 amino acids. V lost 7 bases and J 5 bases, leaving 22 bases between the germline ends. CDR3 residues: CASTYTGAPGGDTQYF. The CDR3, as DNA: TGTGCCAGCACTTATACGGGAGCCCCAGGGGGAGATACGCAGTATTTT.

This clone is medium-sized (0.01 to 0.1%). The chain uses TRBV6-8 and TRBJ1-1, with a weak D call TRBD1 (5 bases). CDR3 length: 13 residues. The ends were cut back, 2 bases at V and 3 bases at J, with 7 bases in the middle. Germline CDR1 MNHGY, CDR2 SAAAGT. The CDR3 is CASSYGGYTEAFF. CDR3 DNA sequence: TGTGCCAGCAGTTACGGGGGGTACACTGAAGCTTTCTTT.

The chain has TRBV5-1 and TRBJ2-7, with a tentative D call TRBD1 (6 bases). CDR1 and CDR2 from the germline V gene are SGHRS and YFSETQ. The CDR3 has 15 residues. V lost 1 base and J 4 bases, leaving 15 bases between the germline ends. CDR3 sequence (DNA): TGCGCCAGCAGCTTGTCTCGGGACAACCCTTACGAGCAGTACTTC. Its translation: CASSLSRDNPYEQYF.

The chain uses TRBV25-1 and TRBJ2-1, with 10 bases that match TRBD2. The CDR3 spans 14 residues. In germline, CDR1 is MGHDK, CDR2 SYGVNS. Trimming removed 8 bases from V and 2 bases from J; junction bases left unmatched: 3. The CDR3 here is CASRSGGTYNEQFF. The CDR3 coding sequence is TGTGCCAGCCGTAGCGGGGGGACCTACAATGAGCAGTTCTTC.

V gene TRBV19 combines with J gene TRBJ1-1, with 7 positions matching TRBD1. Germline V gene data show CDR1 as LNHDA and CDR2 as SQIVND (reference sequence). V gave up 5 bases and J gave up 4 bases; unmatched junction bases: 10. The CDR3 loop spans 15 amino acids. CDR3 DNA: TGTGCCAGTAGTCCGGCTTCAGGGGGACGCACTGAAGCTTTCTTT. Translation gives CASSPASGGRTEAFF. The full variable domain, in which reference TRBV19 and TRBJ1-1 provide the parts outside the CDR3, is DGGITQSPKYLFRKEGQNVTLSCEQNLNHDAMYWYRQDPGQGLRLIYYSQIVNDFQKGDIAEGYSVSREKKESFPLTVTSAQKNPTAFYLCASSPASGGRTEAFFGQGTRLTVV.

This chain's CDR3 is CASRPGVGTGELFF. The CDR3 region has the DNA TGTGCCAGCAGGCCAGGGGTAGGGACCGGGGAGCTGTTTTTT. The chain is built from TRBV11-3 and TRBJ2-2; maybe TRBD1 (6 bases). The length of the CDR3 is 14 residues. From germline, CDR1 is SGHNT and CDR2 YENEEA. The V end lost 6 bases, the J end lost 5 bases, and 13 bases lay between the germline ends.

The V gene is TRBV11-3, the J gene TRBJ2-1; perhaps D is TRBD1 or TRBD2 (5 bases each). Germline lookup yields CDR1 SGHNT and CDR2 YENEEA. With 5 bases removed from V and 10 bases from J, the gap between germline ends came to 21 bases. This CDR3 region has 15 residues. This CDR3 is CASSRTLNWDAEQFF. CDR3 bases: TGTGCCAGCAGCCGAACGCTGAACTGGGACGCAGAGCAGTTCTTC.

In nucleotides, the CDR3 is TGTGCCCTCGAAGTGGGGACTTCTAACTATGGCTACACCTTC. Protein: CALEVGTSNYGYTF. J is TRBJ1-2 and V is TRBV12-2. TRBV12-2 is a known pseudogene. The CDR3 contains 14 residues.

Here the CDR3 DNA reads TGTGCCAGCAGCTTGTGGGACAGGGGCTATGGCTACACCTTC. It codes for CASSLWDRGYGYTF. The V and J genes are TRBV11-3 and TRBJ1-2, with 10 bases fitting TRBD1. Germline CDR1 SGHNT, CDR2 YENEEA. The CDR3 length is 14 residues. J gave up 4 bases and V 3 bases, and 2 bases lay outside the gene matches.